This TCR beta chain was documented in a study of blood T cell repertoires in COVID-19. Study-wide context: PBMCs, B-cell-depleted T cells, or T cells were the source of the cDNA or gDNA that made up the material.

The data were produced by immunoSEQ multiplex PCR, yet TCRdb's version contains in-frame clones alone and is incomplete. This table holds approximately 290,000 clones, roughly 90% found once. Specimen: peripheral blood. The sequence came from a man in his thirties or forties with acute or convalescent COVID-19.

CDR3 residues: CASSLVGDSSGQPQHF. As DNA, the CDR3 is TGTGCCAGCAGCTTGGTCGGAGACAGTTCAGGTCAGCCCCAGCATTTT. The chain carries TRBV5-5 and TRBJ1-5, with D possibly matching TRBD1 (5 bases). The ends were cut back, 0 bases at V and 6 bases at J, with 16 bases in the middle. The CDR3 is 16 amino acids. Per germline, CDR1 SGHKS and CDR2 YYEKEE (reference sequence).